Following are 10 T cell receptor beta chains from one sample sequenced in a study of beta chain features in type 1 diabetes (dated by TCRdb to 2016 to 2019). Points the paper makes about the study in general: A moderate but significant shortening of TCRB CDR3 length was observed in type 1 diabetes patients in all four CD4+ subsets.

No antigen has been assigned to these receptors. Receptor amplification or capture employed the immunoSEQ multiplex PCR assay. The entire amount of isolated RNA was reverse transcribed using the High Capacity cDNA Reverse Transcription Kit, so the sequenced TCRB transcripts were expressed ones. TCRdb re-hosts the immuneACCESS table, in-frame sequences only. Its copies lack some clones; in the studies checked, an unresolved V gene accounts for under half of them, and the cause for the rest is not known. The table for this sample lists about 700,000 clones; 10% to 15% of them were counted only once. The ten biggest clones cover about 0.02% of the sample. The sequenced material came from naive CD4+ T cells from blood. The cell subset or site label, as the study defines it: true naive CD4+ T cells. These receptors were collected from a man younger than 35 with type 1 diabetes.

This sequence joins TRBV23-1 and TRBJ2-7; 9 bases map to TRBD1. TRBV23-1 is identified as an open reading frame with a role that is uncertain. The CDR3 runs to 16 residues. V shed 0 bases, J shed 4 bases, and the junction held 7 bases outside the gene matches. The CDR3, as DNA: TGCGCCAGCAGTCAATCGCAGAGGGACAGGGAGTACGAGCAGTACTTC. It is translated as CASSQSQRDREYEQYF.

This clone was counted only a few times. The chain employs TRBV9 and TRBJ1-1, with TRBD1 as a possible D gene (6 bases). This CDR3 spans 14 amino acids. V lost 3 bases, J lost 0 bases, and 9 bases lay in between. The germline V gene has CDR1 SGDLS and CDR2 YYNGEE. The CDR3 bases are TGTGCCAGCAGCGGGACAGACATGAACACTGAAGCTTTCTTT. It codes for CASSGTDMNTEAFF.

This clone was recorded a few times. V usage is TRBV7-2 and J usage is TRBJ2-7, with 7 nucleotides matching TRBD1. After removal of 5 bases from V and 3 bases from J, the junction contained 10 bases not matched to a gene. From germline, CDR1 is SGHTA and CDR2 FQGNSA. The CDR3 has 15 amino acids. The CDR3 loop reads CASSVAGTVFYEQYF. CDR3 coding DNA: TGTGCCAGCAGCGTTGCCGGGACAGTTTTCTACGAGCAGTACTTC.

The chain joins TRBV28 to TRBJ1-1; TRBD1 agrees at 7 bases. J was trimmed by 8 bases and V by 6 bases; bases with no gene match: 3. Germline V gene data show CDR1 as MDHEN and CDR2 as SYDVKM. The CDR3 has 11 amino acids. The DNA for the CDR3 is TGTGCCAGCAGAATGGACAGGGAAGCTTTCTTT. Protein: CASRMDREAFF. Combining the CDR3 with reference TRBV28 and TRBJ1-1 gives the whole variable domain DVKVTQSSRYLVKRTGEKVFLECVQDMDHENMFWYRQDPGLGLRLIYFSYDVKMKEKGDIPEGYSVSREKKERFSLILESASTNQTSMYLCASRMDREAFFGQGTRLTVV.

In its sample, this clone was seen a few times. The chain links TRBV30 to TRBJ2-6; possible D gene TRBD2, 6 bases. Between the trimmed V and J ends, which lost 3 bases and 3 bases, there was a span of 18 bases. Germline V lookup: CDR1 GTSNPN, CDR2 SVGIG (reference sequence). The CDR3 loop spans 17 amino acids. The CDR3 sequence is CAWRIIGGVGGANVLTF. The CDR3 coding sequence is TGTGCCTGGAGGATTATTGGAGGGGTTGGTGGGGCCAACGTCCTGACTTTC.

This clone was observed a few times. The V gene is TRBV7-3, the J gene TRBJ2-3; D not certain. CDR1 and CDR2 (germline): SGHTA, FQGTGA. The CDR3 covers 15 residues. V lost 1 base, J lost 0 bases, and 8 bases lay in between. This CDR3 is CASSLRATSTDTQYF. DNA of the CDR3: TGTGCCAGCAGCTTAAGGGCTACTAGCACAGATACGCAGTATTTT.

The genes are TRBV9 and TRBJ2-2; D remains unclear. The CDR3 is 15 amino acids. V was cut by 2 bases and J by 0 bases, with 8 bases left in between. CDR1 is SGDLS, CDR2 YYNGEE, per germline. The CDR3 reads CASSVPATNTGELFF. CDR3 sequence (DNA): TGTGCCAGCAGCGTTCCAGCTACGAACACCGGGGAGCTGTTTTTT.

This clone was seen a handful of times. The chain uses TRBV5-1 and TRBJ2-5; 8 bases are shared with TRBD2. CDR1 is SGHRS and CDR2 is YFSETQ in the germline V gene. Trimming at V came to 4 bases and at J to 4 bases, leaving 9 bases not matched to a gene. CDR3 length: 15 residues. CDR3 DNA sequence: TGCGCCAGCAGCGGCATAGCGGGGTCAAGAGAGACCCAGTACTTC. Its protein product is CASSGIAGSRETQYF.

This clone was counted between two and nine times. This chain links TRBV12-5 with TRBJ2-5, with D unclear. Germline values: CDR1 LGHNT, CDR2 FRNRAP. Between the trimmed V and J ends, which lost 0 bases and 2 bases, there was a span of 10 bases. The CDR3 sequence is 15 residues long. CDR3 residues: CASGLVWDLQETQYF. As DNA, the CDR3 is TGTGCTAGTGGTTTGGTATGGGATCTACAAGAGACCCAGTACTTC.

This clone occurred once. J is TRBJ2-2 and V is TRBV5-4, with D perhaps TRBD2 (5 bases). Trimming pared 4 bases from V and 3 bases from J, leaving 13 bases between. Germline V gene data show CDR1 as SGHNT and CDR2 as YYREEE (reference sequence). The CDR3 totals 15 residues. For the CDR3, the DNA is TGTGCCAGCAGCCCACAGCTAGCCGACACCGGGGAGCTGTTTTTT. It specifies CASSPQLADTGELFF.